This T cell receptor beta chain was documented in a study of blood T cell repertoires in COVID-19. Study-level information: T cells, B-cell-depleted T cells, or PBMCs provided the cDNA or gDNA that served as material.

Sequencing was performed with immunoSEQ multiplex PCR; in TCRdb, only in-frame clones are kept and a portion is missing. The sample lists about 140,000 clones, roughly 80% occurring once. This CDR3 comprises 14 residues. V shed 7 bases and J 8 bases; nucleotides not matched to a gene: 13. Germline V gene sequence: CDR1 LNHDA, CDR2 SQIVND (reference sequence). Sample: peripheral blood. The rearrangement uses TRBV19 and TRBJ1-2, with TRBD1 matching 7 bases. This receptor was obtained from a man in his fifties with acute or convalescent COVID-19. CDR3 bases: TGTGCCAGTACCGAAACAGGGGAGAAGGGAGGCTACACCTTC. Translation: CASTETGEKGGYTF.